This is a list of T cell receptor beta chains from one sample in a study of T cells in Graves' hyperthyroidism and ophthalmopathy. TCRdb processed the multiplex PCR reads anew with MiXCR; each CDR3 protein has one entry. The sample has 270,000 or so distinct CDR3 sequences; 13% to 15% are singletons. Sequencing was done on a sample of blood. These receptors were collected from a woman in her fifties or sixties with Graves' hyperthyroidism that later progressed to Graves' ophthalmopathy. Each CDR3 is given without its conserved first and last residue. Each record gives: J gene, V gene, CDR3 protein.

TRBJ1-1	TRBV6-1	ASEGMAGNTEAF
TRBJ2-1	TRBV5-1	ASSSGTQYNEQF
TRBJ2-7	TRBV5-1	ASSAALGQQIYEQY
TRBJ1-2	TRBV5-6	ASSPVIDRNYGYT
TRBJ1-6	TRBV5-1	ASSPDWEAVSPLH
TRBJ2-7	TRBV28	ASGGLAFTYEQY
TRBJ1-2	TRBV5-1	ASSSGTLEGYT
TRBJ2-1	TRBV4-1	ASSQDYNNEQF
TRBJ2-7	TRBV6-1	ASSPQGGGYEQY
TRBJ2-1	TRBV4-1	ASRQLGVLF
TRBJ2-1	TRBV3-1	ASSPLSGTRPTEQF
TRBJ2-3	TRBV11-2	ASSLPTDTQY
TRBJ2-3	TRBV18	ASSPDHGTDTDTQY
TRBJ1-1	TRBV29-1	SVEGVLNTEAF
TRBJ2-3	TRBV4-1	ASSHSLLRKITDTQY
TRBJ1-2	TRBV28	ASSLVDTVGYT
TRBJ2-1	TRBV7-3	ASSPLRLLSGVEQF
TRBJ2-2	TRBV28	ASSNYAGGGTGELF
TRBJ2-3	TRBV19	ASSASGATDTQY
TRBJ2-5	TRBV12-3/TRBV12-4	ASRSQGAGRETQY
TRBJ2-1	TRBV18	ASSPLEHSRYNEQF
TRBJ2-2	TRBV20-1	SAPATGVNTGELF
TRBJ1-1	TRBV5-1	ASWVVPGLVTEAF
TRBJ1-1	TRBV20-1	SAVDRERNTEAF
TRBJ1-1	TRBV27	ASSSHRDGNTEAF
TRBJ1-1	TRBV20-1	SAVGTLNTEAF
TRBJ2-1	TRBV12-3/TRBV12-4	ASSEQGATYNEQF
TRBJ2-1	TRBV27	ASSLVESEPLF
TRBJ1-1	TRBV30	ASSWQGMGTEAF
TRBJ2-1	TRBV28	ASSGTSGRAYNEQF
TRBJ1-4	TRBV6-1	ASSEMDSQIATNEKLF
TRBJ1-5	TRBV20-1	SLLIPNQPQH
TRBJ1-6	TRBV30	AWMMGTATYNSPLH
TRBJ2-3	TRBV2	ASSGRTGTDTQY
TRBJ2-3	TRBV2	ASRLAQDTQY
TRBJ1-4	TRBV28	ATGQGGATNEKLF
TRBJ1-2	TRBV5-1	ASSLAAEGANGYT
TRBJ2-5	TRBV11-2	ASSLGPLAGEQETQY
TRBJ1-4	TRBV7-2	ASTLPTTNEKLF
TRBJ1-1	TRBV29-1	SGRQDSEAF
TRBJ2-7	TRBV4-1	ASSQDPGLAGYEQY
TRBJ2-7	TRBV9	ASSVGYGQTYEQY
TRBJ2-7	TRBV28	ASSFYGRMYEQY
TRBJ1-6	TRBV2	ASRAGGSSPLH